Sequencing of this T cell receptor (beta chain) was carried out in a study of T cells after yellow fever vaccination. Study as a whole: The SMART-Seq v4 Ultra Low Input method served to prepare the low-cell-number fractions. Study results and caveats: Once the booster was given, most primary-vaccination clones reappeared, at approximately 97% for CD4 and roughly 86% for CD8.

5'RACE template switching generated TCR cDNA, adding a universal primer site and UMIs. MiXCR, applied by TCRdb to the 5' RACE reads, yields one record per CDR3 protein. Among about 73,000 distinct CDR3 sequences, around 7.3% were seen once, and the ten largest hold about two fifths. This clonotype came up a few times. Its antigen is undetermined. The sequence was collected from a man aged 25 to 45 who received the YFV17D yellow fever vaccine. The sample here was CD8+ T cells sorted from PBMCs, taken on the day of the yellow fever booster vaccination.

CDR3 coding DNA: TGCAGTGCTAGGGAAACAGGGGGGCAAGAGACCCAGTACTTC. Translated, it gives CSARETGGQETQYF. V and J are TRBV20-1 and TRBJ2-5, with 8 bases matching TRBD1. The trim removed 3 bases at V and 2 bases at J, leaving 5 bases unmatched. Germline V CDR1 and CDR2: DFQATT, SNEGSKA (reference sequence). There are 14 residues in the CDR3.